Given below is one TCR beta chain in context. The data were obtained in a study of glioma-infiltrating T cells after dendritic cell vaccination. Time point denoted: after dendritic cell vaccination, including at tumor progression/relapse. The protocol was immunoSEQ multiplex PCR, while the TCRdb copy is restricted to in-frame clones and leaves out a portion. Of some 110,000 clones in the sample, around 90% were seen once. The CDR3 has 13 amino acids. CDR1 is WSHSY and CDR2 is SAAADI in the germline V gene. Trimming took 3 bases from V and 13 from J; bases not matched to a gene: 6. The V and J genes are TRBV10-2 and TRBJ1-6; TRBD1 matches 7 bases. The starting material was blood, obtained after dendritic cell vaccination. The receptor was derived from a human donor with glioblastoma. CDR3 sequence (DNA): TGCGCCAGCAGTGATGAGGGGGCTTCGCCCCTCCACTTT. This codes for CASSDEGASPLHF.